This T cell receptor (beta chain) was identified during a study of shared clonotypes between healthy human individuals. General study results and limits: Rarefaction demonstrated incomplete sorted-subset sequencing despite large depth. Tissues were not sampled, only blood, and their repertoires likely differ.

Sorted-subset replicate PCR reactions contained roughly 200 ng DNA, corresponding to approximately 30,000 T cell genomes. Measured with immunoSEQ multiplex PCR; TCRdb has only the in-frame clones, and not every one. The table includes 950,000 to 1,100,000 clones, approximately 72% detected once. Comments on this clone: Its target is not known.

Germline assignment: CDR1 SGHNT and CDR2 YYREEE (reference sequence). This CDR3 region has 15 residues. V was clipped by 3 bases and J by 5 bases; unmatched bases: 10. The chain joins TRBV5-4 to TRBJ2-5; 7 positions match TRBD2. The source of this sequence is a man younger than 35 in good health. The sample was memory CD4+ T cells sorted from blood. Indicated subset: CD45RA-negative fraction. DNA of the CDR3: TGTGCCAGCAGCTCCCATGGGGGGGAGTATGAGACCCAGTACTTC. Encoded protein: CASSSHGGEYETQYF.